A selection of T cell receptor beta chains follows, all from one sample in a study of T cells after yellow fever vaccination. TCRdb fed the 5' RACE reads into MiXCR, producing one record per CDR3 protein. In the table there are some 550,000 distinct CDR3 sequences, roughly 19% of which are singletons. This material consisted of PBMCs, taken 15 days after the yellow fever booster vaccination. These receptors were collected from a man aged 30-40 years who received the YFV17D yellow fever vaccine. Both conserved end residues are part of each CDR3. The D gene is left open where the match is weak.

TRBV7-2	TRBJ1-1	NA	CASSITGTGNTEAFF
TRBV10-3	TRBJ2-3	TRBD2	CAISDPTSGILDTQYF
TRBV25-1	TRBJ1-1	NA	CASSVTRGTEAFF
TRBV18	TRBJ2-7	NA	CASSPGTPTGEQYF
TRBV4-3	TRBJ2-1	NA	CASSQSAPRDSSANEQFF
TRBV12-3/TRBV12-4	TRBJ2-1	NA	CASSSGPNEQFF
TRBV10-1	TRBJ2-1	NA	CASSESGPSYNEQFF
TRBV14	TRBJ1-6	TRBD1	CASSQEGQGNSPLHF
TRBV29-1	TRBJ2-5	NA	CSVGGDGETQYF
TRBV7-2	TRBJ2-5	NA	CASSILAYQETQYF
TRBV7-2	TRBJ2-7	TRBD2	CASSLQAGDYEQYF
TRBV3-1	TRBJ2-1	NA	CASSQDPSYNEQFF
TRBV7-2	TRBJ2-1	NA	CASSFNRLGEQFF
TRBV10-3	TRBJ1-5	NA	CAISEATEPQHF
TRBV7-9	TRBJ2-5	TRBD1	CASRPGDRGHQETQYF
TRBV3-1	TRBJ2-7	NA	CASSQGGSRSSYEQYF
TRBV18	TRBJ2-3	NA	CASSPRGGTADTQYF
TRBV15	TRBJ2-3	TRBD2	CATSRMTSGEDTQYF
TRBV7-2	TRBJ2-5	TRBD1	CASSSQGSRTETQYF
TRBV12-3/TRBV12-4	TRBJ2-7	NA	CASRRGAYEQYF
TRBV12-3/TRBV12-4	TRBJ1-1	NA	CASGRAGYRAEAFF
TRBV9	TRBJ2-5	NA	CASSAGEYETQYF
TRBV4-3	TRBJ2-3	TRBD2	CASSQTSGTVDTQYF
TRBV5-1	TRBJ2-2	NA	CASSLRYDGELFF
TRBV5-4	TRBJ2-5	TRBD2	CASSPPGGRVQETQYF
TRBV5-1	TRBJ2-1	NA	CASSWGGGLYNEQFF
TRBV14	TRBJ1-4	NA	CASSQVGKGQLFF
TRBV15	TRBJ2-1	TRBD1	CATSRGGDRDRVSKSSYNEQFF
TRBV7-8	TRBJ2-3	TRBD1	CASSIRQGASTDTQYF
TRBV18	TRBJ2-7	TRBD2	CASSPPQREGYEQYF
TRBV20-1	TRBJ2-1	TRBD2	CSVVAGGWNEQFF
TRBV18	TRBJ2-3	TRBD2	CASFEAGRETDTQYF
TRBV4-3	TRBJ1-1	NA	CASSQEKWNTEAFF
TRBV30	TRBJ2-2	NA	CASRGEYTGELFF
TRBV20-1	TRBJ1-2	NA	CSARDLRQRFGYTF
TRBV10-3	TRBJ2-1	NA	CATSEVTYNEQFF
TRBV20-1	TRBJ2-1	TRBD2	CSAIAGGPSNEQFF
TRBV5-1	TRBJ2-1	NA	CASSLPSRGNEQFF
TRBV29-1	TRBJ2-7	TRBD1	CSAAGTGGSSGEQYF
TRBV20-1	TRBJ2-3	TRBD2	CSAGGGSAFTDTQYF
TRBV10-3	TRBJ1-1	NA	CAISESRIEAFF
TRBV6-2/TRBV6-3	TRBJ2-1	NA	CASSYRETTKNEQFF